The 12 T cell receptor beta chains below were found in one sample sequenced in a study of T cell changes during pregnancy in multiple sclerosis (dated by TCRdb to between 2018 and 2021). Library preparation used the immunoSEQ multiplex PCR assay. The immuneACCESS repertoire file appears here via TCRdb, limited to in-frame rearrangements. These files lack a portion of the clones; in checked studies, under half of the deficit traces to unresolved V genes, and the cause of the others is not known. The sample table shows 40,000 or so clones, and about 90% are seen once. The ten largest clonotypes hold about 0.57% of the sample. The sample was CD4+ T cells from peripheral blood mononuclear cells, taken before pregnancy. The receptors shown here come from a female donor with multiple sclerosis, enrolled in a pregnancy study.

The chain links TRBV9 to TRBJ1-2; D gene ambiguous. CDR3 length equals 14 residues. V shed 3 bases and J shed 0 bases, with 9 bases lying between them. Per germline, CDR1 SGDLS and CDR2 YYNGEE. The CDR3 DNA follows: TGTGCCAGCAGCGGGGGAGCAGCTAACTATGGCTACACCTTC. Residues: CASSGGAANYGYTF.

This sequence joins TRBV27 and TRBJ1-4; D is ambiguous. There are 15 residues in the CDR3. CDR1 is MNHEY, CDR2 SMNVEV, per germline (reference sequence). Deletions cut 6 bases from V and 4 bases from J, with 15 bases between. The CDR3 loop is CASSPLGGFNEKLFF. CDR3 DNA sequence: TGTGCCAGCAGCCCCCTGGGAGGGTTTAATGAAAAACTGTTTTTT.

This chain joins TRBV18 and TRBJ2-2; possible D gene TRBD1, 5 bases. CDR1 and CDR2 from the germline V gene are KGHSH and LQKENI. The V and J ends lost 3 bases and 0 bases respectively, with 14 bases between them. The CDR3 length is 17 residues. The CDR3 loop is CASSPQQVATNTGELFF. CDR3 nucleotides: TGTGCCAGCTCACCCCAACAGGTCGCAACGAACACCGGGGAGCTGTTTTTT.

The chain links TRBV5-1 to TRBJ1-3; 8 bases fit TRBD1. The germline V gene encodes CDR1 SGHRS and CDR2 YFSETQ. The V gene end was trimmed by 0 bases and the J gene end by 4 bases; junction bases not matched to a gene: 9. This CDR3 has 17 residues. The CDR3 coding sequence is TGCGCCAGCAGCTTGGCTGTCGGACAGGGAACAGGAAACACCATATATTTT. This encodes CASSLAVGQGTGNTIYF.

The chain has TRBV7-8 and TRBJ2-7; D possibly corresponds to TRBD2 (6 bases). Deletions cut 5 bases from V and 3 bases from J, with 14 bases between. This CDR3 spans 14 amino acids. Germline CDR1 SGHVS, CDR2 FQNEAQ. Written as DNA, the CDR3 is TGTGCCAGCAGCCCCTTCGGAGGGGTCTACGAGCAGTACTTC. This codes for CASSPFGGVYEQYF.

This clone occurred a few times. The chain links TRBV7-3 to TRBJ1-6, with D maybe TRBD1 (5 bases). CDR1 SGHTA and CDR2 FQGTGA come from the germline V gene. Between the trimmed V and J ends, which lost 3 bases and 9 bases, there was a span of 12 bases. The CDR3 extends over 14 amino acids. CDR3: CASSLGDRRSPLHF. Here the CDR3 DNA reads TGTGCCAGCAGCTTGGGCGACAGACGTTCACCCCTCCACTTT.

J is TRBJ2-7 and V is TRBV5-1; possible D gene TRBD2, 5 bases. The germline V gene encodes CDR1 SGHRS and CDR2 YFSETQ. The V end lost 3 bases, the J end lost 1 base, and 11 bases lay between the germline ends. This CDR3 is 14 amino acids long. CDR3 sequence reads: CASSWSGGSYEQYF. Written as DNA, the CDR3 is TGCGCCAGCAGCTGGAGCGGTGGGTCCTACGAGCAGTACTTC.

J is TRBJ2-1 and V is TRBV2; D is uncertain. The CDR3 runs 13 residues. Germline loops: CDR1 SNHLY, CDR2 FYNNEI. V lost 2 bases to trimming and J lost 9 bases, with 11 bases between them. DNA for the CDR3: TGTGCCAGCAGTGAATTAAGAGAGGCTGAGCAGTTCTTC. Its protein is CASSELREAEQFF.

The chain joins TRBV4-3 to TRBJ1-1, with 7 bases aligning to TRBD1. This CDR3 has 14 residues. CDR1 LGHNA and CDR2 YSLEER come from the germline V gene. V lost 3 bases and J lost 4; bases outside the gene matches: 5. The CDR3 DNA sequence: TGCGCCAGCAGCCAGAGAAACAGGGGCACTGAAGCTTTCTTT. Encoded protein: CASSQRNRGTEAFF.

This chain links TRBV7-6 with TRBJ1-1; D is undetermined. The germline CDR1 and CDR2 sequences are SGHVS and FNYEAQ. The CDR3 totals 15 residues. The V and J ends lost 1 base and 0 bases respectively, with 9 bases between them. In DNA, the CDR3 is TGTGCCAGCAGCTTAGACAGCCAAATGAACACTGAAGCTTTCTTT. Amino acid sequence: CASSLDSQMNTEAFF.

J is TRBJ1-1 and V is TRBV18; maybe TRBD1 (6 bases). The germline V and J ends were trimmed by 5 bases and 0 bases, with 19 bases remaining between them. The CDR3 spans 17 residues. Per germline, CDR1 KGHSH and CDR2 LQKENI. In nucleotides, the CDR3 is TGTGCCAGCTCAGTGGGACCGGGACACCACATGAACACTGAAGCTTTCTTT. It specifies CASSVGPGHHMNTEAFF.

This clone was detected only once. The chain employs TRBV7-2 and TRBJ2-3; 11 nucleotides agree with TRBD2. Losses at the gene ends were 5 bases for V and 1 base for J; bases not matched to a gene: 2. Germline V gene sequence: CDR1 SGHTA, CDR2 FQGNSA. The CDR3 length is 15 residues. CDR3 protein: CASSLTSGGTDTQYF. The CDR3 DNA reads as TGTGCCAGCAGCCTGACTAGCGGGGGCACAGATACGCAGTATTTT.